Listed here is a single T cell receptor (beta chain). The antigen is not known. The sample belongs to a study of shared clonotypes between healthy human individuals. Study observations and caveats: Among the subsets, naive ones generally showed larger estimated richness than memory ones. Sequencing depth was predicted to influence how clonotypes are shared among donors.

V lost 5 bases, J lost 2 bases, and 9 bases lay in between. Germline lookup yields CDR1 LNHDA and CDR2 SQIVND (reference sequence). The CDR3 length is 13 residues. This table comes from immunoSEQ multiplex PCR, and its TCRdb copy is limited to in-frame clones, with some not included. Altogether millions of clones are present, roughly 94% being singletons, with the ten largest covering around 0.13%. The investigators split CD4+ cells into a CD45RA+ naive subset and a CD45RA-negative memory subset. V gene TRBV19 combines with J gene TRBJ1-1, with no clear D. The clonotype was recovered from a man between 18 and 29 years old in good health. The sequenced material came from naive CD4+ T cells sorted from blood. Subset defined: CD45RA+ positively selected. The CDR3: CASSPRFNTEAFF. In DNA form, the CDR3 reads TGTGCCAGTAGTCCCCGGTTTAACACTGAAGCTTTCTTT.